The source of this T cell receptor beta chain is a study of control samples from healthy donors and cancer patients. Sequencing was performed with immunoSEQ multiplex PCR; in TCRdb, only in-frame clones are kept and a portion is missing. The sample gives tens of thousands of clones, roughly 80% of which show up once; over 30% is in the top ten. CDR1 is SEHNR, CDR2 FQNEAQ, per germline (reference sequence). The CDR3 is made up of 13 amino acids. V lost 0 bases to trimming and J lost 4 bases, with 3 bases between them. The V call is TRBV7-9, the J call TRBJ2-2; D remains ambiguous. The source is a man between 65 and 85 years old with lung cancer. Sequenced input: PBMCs. The CDR3 nucleotides are TGTGCCAGCAGCTTAGCCGCCACCGGGGAGCTGTTTTTT. The encoded protein is CASSLAATGELFF.